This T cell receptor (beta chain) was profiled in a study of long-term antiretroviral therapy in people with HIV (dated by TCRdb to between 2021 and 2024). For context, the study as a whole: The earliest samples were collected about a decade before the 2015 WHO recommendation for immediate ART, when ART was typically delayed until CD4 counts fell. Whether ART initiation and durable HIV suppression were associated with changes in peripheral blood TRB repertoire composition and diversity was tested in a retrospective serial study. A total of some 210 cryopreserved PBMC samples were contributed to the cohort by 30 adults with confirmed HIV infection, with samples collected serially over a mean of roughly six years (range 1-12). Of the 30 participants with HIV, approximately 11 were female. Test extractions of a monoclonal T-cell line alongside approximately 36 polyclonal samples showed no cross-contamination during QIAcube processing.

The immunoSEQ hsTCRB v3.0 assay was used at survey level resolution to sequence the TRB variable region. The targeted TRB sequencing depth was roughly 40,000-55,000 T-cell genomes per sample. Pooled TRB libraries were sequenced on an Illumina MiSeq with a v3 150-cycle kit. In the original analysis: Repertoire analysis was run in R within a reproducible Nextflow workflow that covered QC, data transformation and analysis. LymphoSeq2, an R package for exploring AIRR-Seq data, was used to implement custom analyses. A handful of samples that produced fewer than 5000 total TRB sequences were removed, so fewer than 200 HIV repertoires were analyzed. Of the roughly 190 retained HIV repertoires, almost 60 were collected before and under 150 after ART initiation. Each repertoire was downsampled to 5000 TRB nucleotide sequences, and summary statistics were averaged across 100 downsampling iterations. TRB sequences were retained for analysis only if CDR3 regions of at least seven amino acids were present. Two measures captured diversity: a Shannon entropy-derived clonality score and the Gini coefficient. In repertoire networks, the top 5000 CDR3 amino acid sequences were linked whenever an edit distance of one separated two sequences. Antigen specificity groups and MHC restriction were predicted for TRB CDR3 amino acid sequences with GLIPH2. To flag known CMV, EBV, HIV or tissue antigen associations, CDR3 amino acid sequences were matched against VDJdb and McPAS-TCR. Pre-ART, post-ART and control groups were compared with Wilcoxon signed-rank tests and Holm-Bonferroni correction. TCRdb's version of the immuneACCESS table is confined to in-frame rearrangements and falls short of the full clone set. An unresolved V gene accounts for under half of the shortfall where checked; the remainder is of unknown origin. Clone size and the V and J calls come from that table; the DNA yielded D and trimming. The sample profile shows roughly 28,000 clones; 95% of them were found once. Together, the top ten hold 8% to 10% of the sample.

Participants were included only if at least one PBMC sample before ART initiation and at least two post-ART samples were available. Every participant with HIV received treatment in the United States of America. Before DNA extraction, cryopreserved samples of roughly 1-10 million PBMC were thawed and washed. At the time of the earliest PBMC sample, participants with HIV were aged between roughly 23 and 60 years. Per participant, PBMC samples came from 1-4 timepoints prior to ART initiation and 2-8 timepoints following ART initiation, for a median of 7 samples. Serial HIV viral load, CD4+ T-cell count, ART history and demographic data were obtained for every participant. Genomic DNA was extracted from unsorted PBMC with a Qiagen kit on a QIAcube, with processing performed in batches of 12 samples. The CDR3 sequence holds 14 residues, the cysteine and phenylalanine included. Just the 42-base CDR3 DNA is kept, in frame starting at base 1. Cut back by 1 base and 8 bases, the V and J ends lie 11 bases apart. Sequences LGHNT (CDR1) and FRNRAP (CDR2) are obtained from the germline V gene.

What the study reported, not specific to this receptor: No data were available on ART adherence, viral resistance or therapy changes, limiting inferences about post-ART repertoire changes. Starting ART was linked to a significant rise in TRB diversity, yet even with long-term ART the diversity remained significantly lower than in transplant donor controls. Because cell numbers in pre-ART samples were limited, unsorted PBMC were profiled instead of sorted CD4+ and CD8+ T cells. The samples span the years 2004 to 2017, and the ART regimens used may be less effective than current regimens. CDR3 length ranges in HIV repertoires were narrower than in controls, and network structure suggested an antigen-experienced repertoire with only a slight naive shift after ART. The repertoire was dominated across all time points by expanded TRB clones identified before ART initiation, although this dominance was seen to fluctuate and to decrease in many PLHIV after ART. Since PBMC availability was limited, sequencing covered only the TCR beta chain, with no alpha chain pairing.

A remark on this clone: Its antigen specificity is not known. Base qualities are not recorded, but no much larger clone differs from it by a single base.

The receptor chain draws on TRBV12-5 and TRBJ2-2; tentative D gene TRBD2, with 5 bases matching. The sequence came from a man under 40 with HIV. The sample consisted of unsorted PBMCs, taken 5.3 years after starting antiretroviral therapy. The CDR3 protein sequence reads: CASGLERGLGELFF. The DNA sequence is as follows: TGTGCTAGTGGTTTGGAACGCGGGTTGGGGGAGCTGTTTTTT.